The 8 T cell receptor beta chains below were found in one sample sequenced in a study of beta chain features in type 1 diabetes. The study's findings and limits: Across all four CD4+ subsets, people with type 1 diabetes showed modestly shorter TCRB CDR3s.

Their antigens are not known. The authors reverse transcribed all of the isolated RNA, so sequencing captured expressed TCRB transcripts. TCRdb's table, derived via immunoSEQ multiplex PCR, lists solely in-frame clones and lacks some. Of 250,000 to 350,000 clones in the sample, approximately 15% were seen once. Material: naive CD4+ T cells from blood. The receptor set was obtained from a man between 18 and 29 years old with type 1 diabetes.

This clone came up a few times. V usage is TRBV10-3 and J usage is TRBJ2-5, with 9 bases matching TRBD1. The CDR3 totals 12 residues. The V and J ends lost 5 bases and 14 bases, in that order; junction bases with no gene match: 9. CDR1 and CDR2 from the germline V gene are ENHRY and SYGVKD. CDR3 residues: CAISPGQGRDYF. As DNA, the CDR3 is TGTGCCATCAGTCCGGGACAGGGACGGGATTACTTC.

This clone was seen a few times. The chain recombines TRBV11-2 with TRBJ2-2; D call uncertain. The length of the CDR3 is 12 residues. Germline CDR1 and CDR2: SGHAT and FQNNGV. V was clipped by 4 bases and J by 13 bases, with 13 bases between them. CDR3 bases: TGTGCCAGCAGCTCGGAACTTGGGCGGCTGTTTTTT. This translates into CASSSELGRLFF.

This clone occurred a few times. This chain joins TRBV6-6 and TRBJ2-3; the match to TRBD2 covers 13 bases. The CDR3 length is 16 residues. The trim removed 5 bases at V and 3 bases at J, leaving 5 bases unmatched. Germline V gives CDR1 MNHNY, CDR2 SVGAGI (reference sequence). The CDR3 here is CASSPTLAGGTDTQYF. The CDR3 nucleotides are TGTGCCAGCAGTCCGACACTAGCGGGAGGGACAGATACGCAGTATTTT.

CDR3 nucleotides: TGTGCCAGCGGTGTGGCAGGCTCCTACAATGAGCAGTTCTTC. Protein sequence: CASGVAGSYNEQFF. The chain carries TRBV27 and TRBJ2-1; D gene uncertain. V was trimmed by 8 bases and J by 0 bases, leaving 11 bases between them. Germline-derived CDR1 and CDR2 are MNHEY and SMNVEV (reference sequence). The CDR3 length is 14 residues.

This clone was counted between two and nine times. The same CDR3 arises from other DNA sequences in this sample as well. The chain joins TRBV9 to TRBJ1-2, with D possibly being TRBD1 (5 bases). Deletions cut 0 bases from V and 2 bases from J, with 5 bases between. Germline-derived CDR1 and CDR2 are SGDLS and YYNGEE. The CDR3 is made up of 13 amino acids. CDR3 in amino acids: CASSVAGNYGYTF. The CDR3 bases are TGTGCCAGCAGCGTAGCAGGGAACTATGGCTACACCTTC.

This clone was detected a few times. The chain employs TRBV5-1 and TRBJ2-7; TRBD1 agrees at 7 bases. CDR1 and CDR2 (germline): SGHRS, YFSETQ. The CDR3 loop spans 16 amino acids. V shed 0 bases and J 1 base; nucleotides not matched to a gene: 7. The CDR3 loop reads CASSLEAGGPSYEQYF. The CDR3 nucleotides are TGCGCCAGCAGCTTGGAGGCAGGGGGTCCATCCTACGAGCAGTACTTC.

The chain has TRBV6-5 and TRBJ1-1; D gene uncertain. The CDR3 covers 14 residues. Germline V gene data show CDR1 as MNHEY and CDR2 as SVGAGI. Trimming pared 2 bases from V and 4 bases from J, leaving 11 bases between. CDR3 amino acids: CASSYGVGSTEAFF. The CDR3 coding sequence is TGTGCCAGCAGTTACGGGGTGGGGAGCACTGAAGCTTTCTTT.

This clone appeared a few times. This chain joins TRBV5-1 and TRBJ1-6; D is unclear. Deletions cut 4 bases from V and 7 bases from J, with 15 bases between. Germline-derived CDR1 and CDR2 are SGHRS and YFSETQ. The CDR3 covers 15 residues. The CDR3 loop reads CASSMSARSNSPLHF. DNA for the CDR3: TGCGCCAGCAGCATGTCCGCCAGGTCGAATTCACCCCTCCACTTT.